This entry is about one TCR beta chain. Its antigen is unknown. The entry originates in a study of shared clonotypes between healthy human individuals. Points from the study as a whole: Naive CD4 clonotypes were shared across a handful of donors at about 5.3%.

With 1 base removed from V and 6 bases from J, the gap between germline ends came to 10 bases. The CDR3 loop spans 14 amino acids. CDR1 SNHLY and CDR2 FYNNEI come from the germline V gene. The authors ran the assay at deep level. Once extracted for a subset, genomic DNA was divided evenly among several immunoSEQ plates. TCRdb's table, derived via immunoSEQ multiplex PCR, lists solely in-frame clones and lacks some. This sample carries more than 1,200,000 clones, approximately 98.5% of them seen once, and the ten largest clones take under 0.45%. The sequenced sample consisted of naive CD4+ T cells sorted from blood. Subset in this sample: CD45RA+ positively selected. The chain has TRBV2 and TRBJ1-5; D may be TRBD1 (5 bases). The clonotype was recovered from a man in his thirties or forties in good health. The chain's CDR3 is CASSEEGFIQPQHF. CDR3 coding DNA: TGTGCCAGCAGTGAAGAGGGGTTCATTCAGCCCCAGCATTTT.